A single TCR beta chain is shown here with its context. Measured with immunoSEQ multiplex PCR; TCRdb has only the in-frame clones, and not every one. The sample holds under 300,000 clones, approximately 90% seen once. This sample was taken from a study of blood T cell repertoires in COVID-19. Cohort assignment relied on participant-reported clinical history. This CDR3 comprises 15 residues. The junction had 6 bases not matched to a gene; V was cut back by 4 bases and J by 2 bases. Germline-derived CDR1 and CDR2 are SEHNR and FQNEAQ (reference sequence). This chain joins TRBV7-9 and TRBJ2-5; 8 bases align to TRBD2. The receptor's source is a man younger than 35 who had recovered from COVID-19. The specimen was PBMCs or T cells enriched from blood (not recorded which). The CDR3 sequence: CASSSTSGTQETQYF. In DNA form, the CDR3 reads TGTGCCAGCAGCTCCACTAGCGGTACTCAAGAGACCCAGTACTTC.